A selection of T cell receptor beta chains follows, all from one sample in a study of cytomegalovirus exposure and HLA in healthy donors. Data came from immunoSEQ multiplex PCR; TCRdb stores just in-frame clones and leaves some out. This sample yields about 140,000 clones, of which approximately 82% are seen a single time; approximately 3.2% belongs to the top ten. The sample comprised PBMCs. Receptor source: a man aged 35 to 55 in good health and CMV-seronegative. Both conserved end residues are part of each CDR3. Fields, in order: V gene, J gene, clone size, D gene, CDR3 protein, CDR3 DNA. The D gene is left open where the match is weak. Clone size appears in some rows only: once, few, many, or a class for an expanded clone.

TRBV7-2,TRBJ2-5,.,TRBD2,CASSPRASGRTETQYF,TGTGCCAGCAGCCCAAGGGCTAGCGGGAGGACCGAGACCCAGTACTTC
TRBV2,TRBJ2-3,.,.,CASSEVRASDTQYF,TGTGCCAGCAGTGAAGTACGAGCGTCGGATACGCAGTATTTT
TRBV25-1,TRBJ1-2,few,.,CASSDSFPYGYTF,TGTGCCAGCAGTGACAGTTTCCCGTATGGCTACACCTTC
TRBV13,TRBJ2-1,.,TRBD2,CASSPGLGGAGSYNEQFF,TGTGCCAGCAGCCCAGGCCTCGGGGGGGCTGGGTCCTACAATGAGCAGTTCTTC
TRBV4-1,TRBJ1-3,few,.,CASSQDFPQSSGNTIYF,TGCGCCAGCAGCCAAGATTTCCCACAGAGCTCTGGAAACACCATATATTTT
TRBV6-1,TRBJ1-5,.,.,CASSRDSSNQPQHF,TGTGCCAGCAGCCGCGACTCTAGCAATCAGCCCCAGCATTTT
TRBV11-3,TRBJ1-3,.,.,CASSFGRGSGNTIYF,TGTGCCAGCAGCTTTGGCAGGGGATCTGGAAACACCATATATTTT
TRBV28,TRBJ1-4,.,.,CASSFTPPQGEKLFF,TGTGCCAGCAGTTTTACCCCGCCTCAGGGGGAAAAACTGTTTTTT
TRBV7-9,TRBJ1-1,.,.,CASSPTYTEAFF,TGTGCCAGCAGCCCGACTTACACTGAAGCTTTCTTT
TRBV7-3,TRBJ2-2,many,.,CASSFIPTLNTGELFF,TGTGCCAGCAGCTTTATCCCGACTCTAAACACCGGGGAGCTGTTTTTT
TRBV4-1,TRBJ1-2,.,TRBD1,CASSQQFQGAWGYTF,TGCGCCAGCAGCCAACAGTTTCAGGGGGCTTGGGGCTACACCTTC
TRBV7-8,TRBJ1-1,.,TRBD1,CASSEQGGRFVFF,TGTGCCAGCAGCGAACAGGGGGGGCGGTTTGTTTTCTTT
TRBV28,TRBJ2-1,.,TRBD2,CASSNTPGAGGLFYNEQFF,TGTGCCAGCAGCAATACCCCGGGGGCGGGGGGCCTCTTCTACAATGAGCAGTTCTTC
TRBV6-1,TRBJ2-5,.,.,CASSDRGGETQYF,TGTGCCAGCAGTGACAGAGGGGGAGAGACCCAGTACTTC
TRBV27,TRBJ1-2,.,.,CASSLTSLDVGDGYGYTF,TGTGCCAGCAGTCTCACCAGCCTCGACGTAGGGGATGGCTATGGCTACACCTTC
TRBV2,TRBJ2-2,.,TRBD2,CASSEKTSYTGELFF,TGTGCCAGCAGTGAGAAGACTAGCTACACCGGGGAGCTGTTTTTT
TRBV7-6,TRBJ2-7,.,.,CASSLAPNRENYEQYF,TGTGCCAGCAGCTTAGCGCCCAACAGGGAGAACTACGAGCAGTACTTC
TRBV10-3,TRBJ2-3,.,.,CAISEVFTDTQYF,TGTGCCATCAGTGAGGTCTTCACAGATACGCAGTATTTT
TRBV9,TRBJ1-4,few,TRBD1,CASSPRQGGGEKLFF,TGTGCCAGCAGCCCCAGACAGGGTGGCGGTGAAAAACTGTTTTTT
TRBV6-1,TRBJ1-4,.,.,CASRATITTNEKLFF,TGTGCCAGCAGGGCCACGATCACAACTAATGAAAAACTGTTTTTT
TRBV10-3,TRBJ2-7,.,TRBD1,CAISESRQGNEQYF,TGTGCCATCAGTGAGTCCCGACAGGGCAACGAGCAGTACTTC
TRBV6-5,TRBJ2-7,.,.,CASSWSGVPYEQYF,TGTGCCAGCTCTTGGTCAGGGGTCCCCTACGAGCAGTACTTC